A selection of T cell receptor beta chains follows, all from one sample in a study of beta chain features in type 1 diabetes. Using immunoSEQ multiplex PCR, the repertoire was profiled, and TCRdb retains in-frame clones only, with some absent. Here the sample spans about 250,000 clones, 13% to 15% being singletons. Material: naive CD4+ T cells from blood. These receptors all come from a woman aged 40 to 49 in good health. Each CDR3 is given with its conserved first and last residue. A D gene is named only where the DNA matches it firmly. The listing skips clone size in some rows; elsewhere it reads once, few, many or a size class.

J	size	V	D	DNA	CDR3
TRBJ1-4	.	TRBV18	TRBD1	TGTGCCAGCTCACCACGGCAGGGGGCCACTAATGAAAAACTGTTTTTT	CASSPRQGATNEKLFF
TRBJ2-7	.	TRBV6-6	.	TGTGCCAGCAGTTCCTACTACGAGCAGTACTTC	CASSSYYEQYF
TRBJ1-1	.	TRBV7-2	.	TGTGCCAGCAGCTTAGAATGGCCCACTGAAGCTTTCTTT	CASSLEWPTEAFF
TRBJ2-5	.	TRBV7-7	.	TGTGCTAGCAGCTTAGTAGCGCAAGAGACCCAGTACTTC	CASSLVAQETQYF
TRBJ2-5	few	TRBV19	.	TGTGCCAGTAGTATAGTACGCGGGGGACAACCGAGCGAGACCCAGTACTTC	CASSIVRGGQPSETQYF
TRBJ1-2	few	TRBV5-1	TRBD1	TGCGCCAGCAGCTTTGGGACAGGGGGCCAAGCTAACTATGGCTACACCTTC	CASSFGTGGQANYGYTF
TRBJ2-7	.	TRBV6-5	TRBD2	TGTGCCAGCAGTTATGGGACTAGGGCTGACGAGCAGTACTTC	CASSYGTRADEQYF
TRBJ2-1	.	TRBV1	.	TGCACCAGCAGCCAAGGATCTAGCGGGGGGGCTCCCAATGAGCAGTTCTTC	CTSSQGSSGGAPNEQFF
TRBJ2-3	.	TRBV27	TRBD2	TGTGCCAGCGCTCGAATGCTGGCGGGGGGGACTGTTAGCACAGATACGCAGTATTTT	CASARMLAGGTVSTDTQYF
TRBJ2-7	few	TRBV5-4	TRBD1	TGTGCCAGCAGCCAACCCGACAGGGGGGTCGAGCAGTACTTC	CASSQPDRGVEQYF
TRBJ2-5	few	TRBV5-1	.	TGCGCCAGCAGCTTGGCGGACAGAGACCAAGAGACCCAGTACTTC	CASSLADRDQETQYF
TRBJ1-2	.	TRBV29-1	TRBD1	TGCAGCGTTTGGGACAGGGGGCTACCTCCCAGCTATGGCTACACCTTC	CSVWDRGLPPSYGYTF
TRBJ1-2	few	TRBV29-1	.	TGCAGCACTACACTTGATTATGGCTACACCTTC	CSTTLDYGYTF
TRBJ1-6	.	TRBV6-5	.	TGTGCCAGCAGCCTCCAGGGGTTCATTTCACCCCTCCACTTT	CASSLQGFISPLHF
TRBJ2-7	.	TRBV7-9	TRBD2	TGTGCCATCGTAAGCGGGGGTTCTGACGAGCAGTACTTC	CAIVSGGSDEQYF
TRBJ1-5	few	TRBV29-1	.	TGCAGCGTTGGGCCAGGGATCGCTCAGCCCCAGCATTTT	CSVGPGIAQPQHF
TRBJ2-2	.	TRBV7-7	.	TGTGCTAGCAGCTTACTGTTGAGCGGGGAGCTGTTTTTT	CASSLLLSGELFF
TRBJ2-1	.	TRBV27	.	TGTGCCAGCGCGCAGGGGGGGCGGGGGGATGAGCAGTTCTTC	CASAQGGRGDEQFF
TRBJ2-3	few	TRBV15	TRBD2	TGTGCCACCAGCAGTCCCTGGACTAGCGGGGGGCCGGATACGCAGTATTTT	CATSSPWTSGGPDTQYF
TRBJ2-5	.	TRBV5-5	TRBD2	TGTGCCAGCAGCAGTCCCCTAGCGGGGGGATTAGGGACCCAGTACTTC	CASSSPLAGGLGTQYF
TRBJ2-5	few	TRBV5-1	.	TGCGCCAGCAGCGGGGAGGAGACCCAGTACTTC	CASSGEETQYF
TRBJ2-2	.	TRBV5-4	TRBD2	TGTGCCAGCGCGGGGGGGCCCTTCACCGGGGAGCTGTTTTTT	CASAGGPFTGELFF
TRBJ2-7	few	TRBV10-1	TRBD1	TGCGCCAGCAGCGCATCAAGGACAGGGGGGATCTACGAGCAGTACTTC	CASSASRTGGIYEQYF
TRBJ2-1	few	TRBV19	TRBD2	TGTGCCAGTAGTATACTAGCGGTCACCTACAATGAGCAGTTCTTC	CASSILAVTYNEQFF
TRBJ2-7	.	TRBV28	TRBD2	TGTGCCAGCAGTCCGGAGCGGGGGGGCTACGAGCAGTACTTC	CASSPERGGYEQYF
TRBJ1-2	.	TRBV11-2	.	TGTGCCAGCAGCCCCGTCAGGGCTCTTAACTATGGCTACACCTTC	CASSPVRALNYGYTF
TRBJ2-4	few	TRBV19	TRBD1	TGTGCCAGTCACAGCGGACAGGGACAAAACATTCAGTACTTC	CASHSGQGQNIQYF
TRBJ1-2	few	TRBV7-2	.	TGTGCCAGCAGGGTTGAAGTGGCGGGTGACTATGGCTACACCTTC	CASRVEVAGDYGYTF
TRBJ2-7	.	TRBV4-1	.	TGCGCCAGCAGGACAAACACCGGGAGCGCCTACGAGCAGTACTTC	CASRTNTGSAYEQYF
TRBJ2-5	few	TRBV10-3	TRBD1	TGTGCCATCAGTGCCACGACAGGGGTTTTCCAAGAGACCCAGTACTTC	CAISATTGVFQETQYF
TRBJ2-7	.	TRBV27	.	TGTGCCAGCAGCCAATGGGCAGGGTTGAGGAGAGGGGGCTACGAGCAGTACTTC	CASSQWAGLRRGGYEQYF
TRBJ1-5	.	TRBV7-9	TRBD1	TGTGCCAGCAGCTCATCAGGGGGCCGGGGCAATCAGCCCCAGCATTTT	CASSSSGGRGNQPQHF
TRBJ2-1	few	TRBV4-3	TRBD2	TGCGCCAGCAGCCAAGATTTGCCCTATCCCAGCGGGGAGTACCATGAGCAGTTCTTC	CASSQDLPYPSGEYHEQFF
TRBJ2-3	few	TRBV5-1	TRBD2	TGCGCCAGCAGCTCTCCTAGCGGGGGGGCCGGGGCGCAGTATTTT	CASSSPSGGAGAQYF
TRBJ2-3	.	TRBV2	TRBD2	TGTGCCAGCAGTGAAATCGGGGGGAGCACAGATACGCAGTATTTT	CASSEIGGSTDTQYF
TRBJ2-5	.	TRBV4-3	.	TGCGCCAGCAGCCAAGATCGGGAGACCCAGTACTTC	CASSQDRETQYF
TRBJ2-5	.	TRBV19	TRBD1	TGTGCCAGTAGTATGTACAGGGGGCGCGGAGAGACCCAGTACTTC	CASSMYRGRGETQYF
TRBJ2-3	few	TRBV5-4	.	TGTGCCAGCAGCTTGGAGCCATTCGGAGATACGCAGTATTTT	CASSLEPFGDTQYF
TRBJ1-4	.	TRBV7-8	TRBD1	TGTGCCAGCAGCTCACCCCTGCAACCGGGACAGGATCTTACTAATGAAAAACTGTTTTTT	CASSSPLQPGQDLTNEKLFF
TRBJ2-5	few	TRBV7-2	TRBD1	TGTGCCAGCAGCGGCTCCGGGACAGGGATCGAGACCCAGTACTTC	CASSGSGTGIETQYF
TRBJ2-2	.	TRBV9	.	TGTGCCAGCAGCCGGAGGGATACATCGAACACCGGGGAGCTGTTTTTT	CASSRRDTSNTGELFF
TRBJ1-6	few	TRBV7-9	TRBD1	TGTGCCAGCAGCCCCGGACAGGGGGCTTATTCACCCCTCCACTTT	CASSPGQGAYSPLHF
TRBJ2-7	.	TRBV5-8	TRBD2	TGTGCCAGCAGCCCCACGGGACTAGCGGGGCCCGAGCAGTACTTC	CASSPTGLAGPEQYF
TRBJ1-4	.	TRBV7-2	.	TGTGCCAGCAGCGGCCGTCTCGAGCGTGGTGAAAAACTGTTTTTT	CASSGRLERGEKLFF
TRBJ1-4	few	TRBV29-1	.	TGCAGCGTTAGGTCAGGGAGGGATGAAAAACTGTTTTTT	CSVRSGRDEKLFF
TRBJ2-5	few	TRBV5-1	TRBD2	TGCGCCAGCAGCTGGAGTCGTCTGTTACTAGCGGGGGCCACAAGCGGGGAGACCCAGTACTTC	CASSWSRLLLAGATSGETQYF
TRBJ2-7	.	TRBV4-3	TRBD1	TGCGCCAGCAGCCTTTCGGACAGGGCAGTCACCTACGAGCAGTACTTC	CASSLSDRAVTYEQYF
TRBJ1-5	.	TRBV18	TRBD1	TGTGCCAGCTCACTGACCAGGGACAGGGGGCGTAGCAATCAGCCCCAGCATTTT	CASSLTRDRGRSNQPQHF
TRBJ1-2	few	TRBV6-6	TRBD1	TGTGCCAGCAGTAGAACAGGGGGCGAAGACTATGGCTACACCTTC	CASSRTGGEDYGYTF
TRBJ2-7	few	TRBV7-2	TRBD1	TGTGCCAGCAGCTTCTTTGCCGACAGGGGGCGCGAGCAGTACTTC	CASSFFADRGREQYF
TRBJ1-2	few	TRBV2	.	TGTGCCAGCAGTGAGGGACAACGTATGGGTGGCTACACCTTC	CASSEGQRMGGYTF
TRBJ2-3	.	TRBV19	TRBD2	TGTGCCAGTAGTATCGGGGGTAGCGGGGGGTCCACAGATACGCAGTATTTT	CASSIGGSGGSTDTQYF
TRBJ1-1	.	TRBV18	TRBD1	TGTGCCAGCTCCCTTGGGACAGACACTGAAGCTTTCTTT	CASSLGTDTEAFF
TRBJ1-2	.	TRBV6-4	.	TGTGCCAGCAGTGACCCAGGCAGGGGCTATGGCTACACCTTC	CASSDPGRGYGYTF
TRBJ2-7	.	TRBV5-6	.	TGTGCCAGCAGCTTTGAAAGGGTAGCGTACGAGCAGTACTTC	CASSFERVAYEQYF
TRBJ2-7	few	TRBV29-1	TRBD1	TGCAGCGCCGATGCTGCCGGGACAGGCTCAAGCTACGAGCAGTACTTC	CSADAAGTGSSYEQYF
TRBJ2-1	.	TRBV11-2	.	TGTGCCAGCAGCTTAGCCCCCCTCAATGAGCAGTTCTTC	CASSLAPLNEQFF
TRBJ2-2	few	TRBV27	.	TGTGCCAGCTCGGTATGGGGAGGGGGCACCGGGGAGCTGTTTTTT	CASSVWGGGTGELFF
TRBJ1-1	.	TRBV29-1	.	TGCAGCGTTGTGGGCCCCCAGGGTCGAACTGAAGCTTTCTTT	CSVVGPQGRTEAFF